This TCR beta chain was recorded in a study of blood T cell repertoires in COVID-19. Study-level background: Sample material is recorded as cDNA or gDNA derived from T cells, B-cell-depleted T cells, or PBMCs.

Original processing notes: It was from reference gene primer amplification that nucleated cell counts were estimated. Only in-frame clones appear in the TCRdb table, and some are missing; sequencing was by immunoSEQ multiplex PCR. V, J and clone size were drawn from that table, and D and trimming were deduced from the DNA. The repertoire consists of 400,000 to 450,000 clones, with about nine tenths occurring once and the leading ten covering under 1.5%. Germline values: CDR1 MGHRA, CDR2 YSYEKL. This CDR3 contains 17 residues. Trimming stripped 2 bases from V and 2 bases from J, with 17 bases between.

The V and J genes are TRBV4-1 and TRBJ2-3; no reliable D call. This sequence originates from a woman in her twenties or thirties with active or convalescent COVID-19. Sequenced sample: peripheral blood. The CDR3, as DNA: TGCGCCAGCAGCCAATACGGTTCAGGCGAAATCACAGATACGCAGTATTTT. Protein product: CASSQYGSGEITDTQYF.